The 18 T cell receptor beta chains given below trace back to one sample, sequenced in a study of cytomegalovirus exposure and HLA in healthy donors. Profiled with immunoSEQ multiplex PCR; TCRdb holds only in-frame clones, not every one. This sample yields more than 250,000 clones, of which about nine tenths are seen a single time; more than 0.9% belongs to the top ten. The sequencing sample was made of PBMCs. All receptors come from a woman aged 25 to 39 in good health and CMV-seropositive.

The V gene is TRBV4-1, the J gene TRBJ2-7, with D unresolved. Trimming stripped 1 base from V and 0 bases from J, with 7 bases between. Germline V CDR1 and CDR2: MGHRA, YSYEKL. There are 14 residues in the CDR3. The CDR3 nucleotides read TGCGCCAGCAGCCAAGTACCAGTCTCCTACGAGCAGTACTTC. It translates to CASSQVPVSYEQYF.

The rearrangement uses TRBV7-2 and TRBJ2-7, with D perhaps matching TRBD2 (6 bases). This CDR3 is built from 14 residues. V lost 1 base to trimming and J lost 1 base, with 8 bases between them. Germline V gene data show CDR1 as SGHTA and CDR2 as FQGNSA. The CDR3 spells CASSLGGNSYEQYF. In DNA form, the CDR3 reads TGTGCCAGCAGCTTAGGCGGGAATTCCTACGAGCAGTACTTC.

The chain recombines TRBV5-4 with TRBJ1-4, with D possibly being TRBD1 (6 bases). In germline, CDR1 is SGHNT, CDR2 YYREEE (reference sequence). The CDR3 spans 15 residues. V lost 0 bases to trimming and J lost 8 bases, with 14 bases between them. Here the CDR3 reads CASSLAGGAREKLFF. CDR3 coding DNA: TGTGCCAGCAGCTTGGCTGGGGGGGCAAGAGAAAAACTGTTTTTT.

CDR3 residues: CASSLKQGTYNEQFF. The CDR3, as DNA: TGTGCCAGCAGCTTGAAACAGGGTACGTACAATGAGCAGTTCTTC. The chain links TRBV5-4 to TRBJ2-1, with D perhaps TRBD1 (6 bases). The CDR3 spans 15 residues. V was trimmed by 1 base and J by 4 bases, leaving 12 bases between them. Germline V gene lookup returns CDR1 SGHNT and CDR2 YYREEE (reference sequence).

V gene TRBV27 combines with J gene TRBJ2-5, with 9 bases matching TRBD2. Trimming at V came to 5 bases and at J to 1 base, leaving 14 bases not matched to a gene. The CDR3 sequence is 18 residues long. Germline loops: CDR1 MNHEY, CDR2 SMNVEV (reference sequence). CDR3 in DNA: TGTGCCAGCAGTGTACGCCTCATTCCTAGCGGGGTCCAAGAGACCCAGTACTTC. This sequence encodes CASSVRLIPSGVQETQYF.

The V call is TRBV29-1, the J call TRBJ2-7, with D tentatively TRBD1 or TRBD2 (5 bases each). This CDR3 has 15 residues. V lost 3 bases to trimming and J lost 2 bases, with 17 bases between them. From germline, CDR1 is SQVTM and CDR2 ANQGSEA. CDR3 protein: CSVEVGRDGTYEQYF. The CDR3 nucleotides read TGCAGCGTTGAGGTAGGAAGGGACGGGACCTACGAGCAGTACTTC.

The sample holds one count of this clone. The chain employs TRBV28 and TRBJ2-2, with a weak D call TRBD1 (7 bases). Germline V gene lookup returns CDR1 MDHEN and CDR2 SYDVKM. The CDR3 length is 16 residues. The V gene lost 2 bases and the J gene lost 5 bases, with 15 bases spanning the gap. The CDR3 reads CASSLGGRGETGELFF. The DNA for the CDR3 is TGTGCCAGCAGTTTAGGCGGCAGGGGGGAAACCGGGGAGCTGTTTTTT.

This sequence joins TRBV19 and TRBJ1-5, with D tentatively TRBD1 (5 bases). The CDR3 extends over 14 amino acids. CDR1 and CDR2 (germline): LNHDA, SQIVND (reference sequence). Between the trimmed V and J ends, which lost 5 bases and 5 bases, there was a span of 13 bases. The CDR3 nucleotides read TGTGCCAGTAGTCTCACCCAGGGTGATCAGCCCCAGCATTTT. It translates to CASSLTQGDQPQHF.

Here the CDR3 DNA reads TGTGCCAGCAGTGAAGCCCTAGCCAGCACAGATACGCAGTATTTT. Translation: CASSEALASTDTQYF. This chain links TRBV2 with TRBJ2-3; a possible D gene is TRBD2 (5 bases). The CDR3 length is 15 residues. Looked up from germline, CDR1 is SNHLY and CDR2 is FYNNEI. V lost 0 bases to trimming and J lost 0 bases, with 7 bases between them.

This clone was counted only a few times. The chain employs TRBV5-1 and TRBJ2-6; D ambiguous. The CDR3 consists of 14 residues. Germline CDR1 reads SGHRS; CDR2 reads YFSETQ. Trimming cost V 1 base and J 2 bases, with 4 bases left between them. DNA for the CDR3: TGCGCCAGCAGCTTGTCTGCTGGGGCCAACGTCCTGACTTTC. As protein: CASSLSAGANVLTF.

This chain links TRBV5-1 with TRBJ2-5, with TRBD1 identical over 8 bases. In germline, CDR1 is SGHRS, CDR2 YFSETQ. The CDR3 covers 18 residues. Trimming took 2 bases from V and 5 from J; bases not matched to a gene: 17. CDR3 bases: TGCGCCAGCAGCTTCCAGTCCCAGGGGGCCGGGACTTGGGAGACCCAGTACTTC. As protein: CASSFQSQGAGTWETQYF.

V usage is TRBV7-6 and J usage is TRBJ2-1, with D tentatively TRBD1 or TRBD2 (5 bases each). Per germline, CDR1 SGHVS and CDR2 FNYEAQ. The CDR3 is made up of 17 amino acids. Trimming removed 2 bases from V and 1 base from J, with 15 bases in between. The CDR3 region has the DNA TGTGCCAGCAGCTTATTTCCCGGGACGGGGTCCTACAATGAGCAGTTCTTC. This translates into CASSLFPGTGSYNEQFF.

The chain uses TRBV9 and TRBJ2-5; TRBD1 aligns across 8 bases. CDR3 length: 16 amino acids. The V gene's germline CDR1 is SGDLS and CDR2 YYNGEE. V was pared by 5 bases and J by 0 bases, with 9 bases of the junction left unmatched. The CDR3 nucleotides read TGTGCCAGCAGTGCCGGTGGACAGGGCTACCAAGAGACCCAGTACTTC. It specifies CASSAGGQGYQETQYF.

The chain is built from TRBV18 and TRBJ1-1, with D unresolved. V lost 2 bases and J 6 bases, leaving 7 bases between the germline ends. CDR1 is KGHSH, CDR2 LQKENI, per germline. This CDR3 is 12 amino acids long. Written as DNA, the CDR3 is TGTGCCAGCTCACCAGCAGCCCCTGAAGCTTTCTTT. This encodes CASSPAAPEAFF.

This sequence joins TRBV7-2 and TRBJ2-7; D call uncertain. The germline V gene has CDR1 SGHTA and CDR2 FQGNSA. V lost 1 base, J lost 3 bases, and 19 bases lay in between. The CDR3 contains 17 residues. The CDR3 protein is CASSLEEGWAGRYEQYF. The CDR3 nucleotides read TGTGCCAGCAGCTTAGAGGAAGGGTGGGCCGGGCGCTACGAGCAGTACTTC.

This rearrangement joins TRBV5-6 to TRBJ2-7; possibly TRBD1 for D (5 bases). The CDR3 is 14 residues long. The germline V gene has CDR1 SGHDT and CDR2 YYEEEE. V lost 3 bases, J lost 2 bases, and 12 bases lay in between. The CDR3 coding sequence is TGTGCCAGCAGCTCGGGTGACAGAGCCTACGAGCAGTACTTC. Its translation: CASSSGDRAYEQYF.

V usage is TRBV5-1 and J usage is TRBJ2-5, with D possibly matching TRBD2 (6 bases). The V gene's germline CDR1 is SGHRS and CDR2 YFSETQ. The CDR3 has 18 residues. V dropped 0 bases and J dropped 4 bases, with 22 bases sitting between them. CDR3 residues: CASSLGPRAGSGAETQYF. The CDR3 nucleotides read TGCGCCAGCAGCTTGGGGCCTAGGGCGGGGAGTGGTGCAGAGACCCAGTACTTC.

CDR3 DNA: TGTGCCAGCAGCCCCGCCGCGAAGGTTAGAGAGCAGTACTTC. This sequence encodes CASSPAAKVREQYF. The chain carries TRBV28 and TRBJ2-7; D remains unclear. Trimming pared 6 bases from V and 7 bases from J, leaving 19 bases between. In germline, CDR1 is MDHEN, CDR2 SYDVKM. The CDR3 consists of 14 residues.